This T cell receptor (beta chain) emerged from a study of vaccination and CD4 T cells after COVID-19. Background on the study: A median of approximately 72 days (range 14 to 241) separated dose two from the taking of post-vaccine samples. The peptides that stimulated the cells were overlapping spike peptides from SARS-CoV-2, HCoV-NL63, HCoV-OC43 and HCoV-229E.

Germline CDR1 reads DFQATT; CDR2 reads SNEGSKA (reference sequence). V lost 3 bases and J 8 bases, leaving 19 bases between the germline ends. This CDR3 has 15 residues. The Oncomine TCR Beta short-read assay was applied to DNA of cultured CD4+ T cells. Genomic DNA was taken out of cultured CD4+ T cells by extraction. From the PCR reads, TCRdb called clonotypes with MiXCR, one entry per CDR3 protein. The table includes approximately 21,000 distinct CDR3 sequences, roughly 51% detected once. Of note for this clonotype: Its antigen is unknown.

Sample treatment: approximately 9-day PBMC culture with coronavirus spike peptide pools or control peptides (ViraFEST assay). Per-well cultures of 1.5 million to 2.5 million PBMCs received around 9.9 IU/ml IL-2 and around 10 ug/ml peptide pools. The rearrangement uses TRBV20-1 and TRBJ1-4; weak D call: TRBD1 (5 bases). The sequenced material came from CD4+ T cells from blood, cultured in vitro. The clonotype originates from a human donor who had recovered from COVID-19. The CDR3 sequence is CSASGGVGEWEKLFF. The CDR3 DNA sequence: TGCAGTGCTAGTGGGGGGGTAGGGGAGTGGGAAAAACTGTTTTTT.